This TCR beta chain came from a study of patients and donors after allogeneic stem cell transplantation. The CDR3 runs 16 residues. Germline V CDR1 and CDR2: MGHRA, YSYEKL. Details on this clonotype: The junction departs from the called germline gene at one end, perhaps through a read error.

TCRdb reanalysed the RT-PCR reads using MiXCR and keeps one entry per CDR3 protein. The data show about 960,000 distinct CDR3 sequences, approximately 18% seen once. V is TRBV4-1 and J is TRBJ1-2, with D maybe TRBD1 (6 bases). The material sequenced was blood, either unsorted or a sorted T cell fraction (not recorded which). This clonotype originated in a human donor who was either an allogeneic HSCT recipient or a stem cell or donor lymphocyte infusion donor (not recorded which). It is not recorded whose cells these are; they may come from a transplant donor. The CDR3 sequence: CVSSHAYREVFYGYTF. CDR3 nucleotides: TGCGTCAGCAGCCATGCCTACAGGGAGGTTTTCTATGGCTACACCTTC.